Sequencing of this T cell receptor (beta chain) was carried out in a study of CD8+ T cells in alopecia areata. Once RNA had been extracted, it was reverse transcribed into cDNA to act as the sequencing template. Data came from immunoSEQ multiplex PCR; TCRdb stores just in-frame clones and leaves some out. The repertoire has 110,000 to 150,000 clones, approximately 50% of them found once; the top ten carry roughly 0.99%. Germline values: CDR1 GTSNPN, CDR2 SVGIG (reference sequence). V was cut by 1 base and J by 7 bases, with 11 bases left in between. The CDR3 is 13 amino acids. This clone was observed a few times.

This specimen consisted of CD4+ T cells sorted from blood, obtained at week 0. The receptor comes from a human donor with alopecia areata. This chain connects TRBV30 to TRBJ2-4; D is perhaps TRBD1 (6 bases). The CDR3, as DNA: TGTGCCTGGAGTGGTCTAAGGGGGAACATTCAGTACTTC. This sequence encodes CAWSGLRGNIQYF.